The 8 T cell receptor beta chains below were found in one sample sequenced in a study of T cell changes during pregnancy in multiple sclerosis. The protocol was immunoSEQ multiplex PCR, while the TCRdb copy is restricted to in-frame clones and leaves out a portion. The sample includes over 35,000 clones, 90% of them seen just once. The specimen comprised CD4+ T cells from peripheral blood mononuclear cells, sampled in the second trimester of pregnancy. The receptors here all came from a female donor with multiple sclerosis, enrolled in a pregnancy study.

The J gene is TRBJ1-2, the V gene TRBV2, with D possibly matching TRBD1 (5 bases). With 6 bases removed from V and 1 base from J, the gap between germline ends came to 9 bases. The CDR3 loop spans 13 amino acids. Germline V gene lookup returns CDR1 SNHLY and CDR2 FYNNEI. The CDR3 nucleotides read TGTGCCAGCAGGAAAGGGGTTAACTATGGCTACACCTTC. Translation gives CASRKGVNYGYTF.

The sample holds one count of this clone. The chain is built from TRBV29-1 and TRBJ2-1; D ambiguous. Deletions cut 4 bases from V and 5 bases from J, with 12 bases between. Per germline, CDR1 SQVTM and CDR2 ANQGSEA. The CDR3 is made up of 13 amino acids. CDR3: CSVASTANNEQFF. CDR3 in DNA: TGCAGCGTTGCCTCGACTGCAAACAATGAGCAGTTCTTC.

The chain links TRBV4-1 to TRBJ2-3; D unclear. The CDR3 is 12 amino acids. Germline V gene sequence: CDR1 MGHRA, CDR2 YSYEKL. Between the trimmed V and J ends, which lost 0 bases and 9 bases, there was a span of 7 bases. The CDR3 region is CASSQDRYTQYF. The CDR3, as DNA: TGCGCCAGCAGCCAAGACAGGTACACGCAGTATTTT.

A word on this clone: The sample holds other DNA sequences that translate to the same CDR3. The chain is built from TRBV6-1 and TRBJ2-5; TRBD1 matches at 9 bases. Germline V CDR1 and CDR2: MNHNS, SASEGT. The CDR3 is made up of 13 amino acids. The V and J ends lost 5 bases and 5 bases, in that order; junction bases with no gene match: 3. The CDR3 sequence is CASSRDRDETQYF. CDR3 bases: TGTGCCAGCAGTAGGGACAGGGACGAGACCCAGTACTTC.

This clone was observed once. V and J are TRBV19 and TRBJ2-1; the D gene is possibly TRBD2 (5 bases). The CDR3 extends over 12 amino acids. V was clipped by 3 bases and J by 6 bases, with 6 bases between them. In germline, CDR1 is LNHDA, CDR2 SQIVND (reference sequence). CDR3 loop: CASSIRGNEQFF. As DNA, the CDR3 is TGTGCCAGTAGTATTCGGGGCAATGAGCAGTTCTTC.

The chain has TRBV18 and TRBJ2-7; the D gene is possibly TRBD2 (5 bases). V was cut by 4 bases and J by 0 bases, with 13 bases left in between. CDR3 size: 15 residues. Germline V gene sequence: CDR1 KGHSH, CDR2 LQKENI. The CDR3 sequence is CASSLGAAHSYEQYF. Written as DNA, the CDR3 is TGTGCCAGCTCACTGGGAGCGGCCCACTCCTACGAGCAGTACTTC. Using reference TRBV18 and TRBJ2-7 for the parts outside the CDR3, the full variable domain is NAGVMQNPRHLVRRRGQEARLRCSPMKGHSHVYWYRQLPEEGLKFMVYLQKENIIDESGMPKERFSAEFPKEGPSILRIQQVVRGDSAAYFCASSLGAAHSYEQYFGPGTRLTVT.

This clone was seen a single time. The CDR3 DNA reads TGTGCCAGCAGACCGCAGGGTGCAACTAATGAAAAACTGTTTTTT. It specifies CASRPQGATNEKLFF. V gene TRBV28 combines with J gene TRBJ1-4; TRBD1 might be the D (5 bases). Germline loops: CDR1 MDHEN, CDR2 SYDVKM. This CDR3 has 15 residues. V lost 6 bases, J lost 0 bases, and 11 bases lay in between. The full variable domain, completed using reference TRBV28 and TRBJ1-4, is DVKVTQSSRYLVKRTGEKVFLECVQDMDHENMFWYRQDPGLGLRLIYFSYDVKMKEKGDIPEGYSVSREKKERFSLILESASTNQTSMYLCASRPQGATNEKLFFGSGTQLSVL.

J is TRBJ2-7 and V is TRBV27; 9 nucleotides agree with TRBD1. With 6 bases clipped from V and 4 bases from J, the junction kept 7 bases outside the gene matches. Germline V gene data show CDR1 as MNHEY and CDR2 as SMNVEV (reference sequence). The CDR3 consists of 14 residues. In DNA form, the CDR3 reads TGTGCCAGCAGGCTAACAGGGGGCGGGTACGAGCAGTACTTC. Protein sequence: CASRLTGGGYEQYF.